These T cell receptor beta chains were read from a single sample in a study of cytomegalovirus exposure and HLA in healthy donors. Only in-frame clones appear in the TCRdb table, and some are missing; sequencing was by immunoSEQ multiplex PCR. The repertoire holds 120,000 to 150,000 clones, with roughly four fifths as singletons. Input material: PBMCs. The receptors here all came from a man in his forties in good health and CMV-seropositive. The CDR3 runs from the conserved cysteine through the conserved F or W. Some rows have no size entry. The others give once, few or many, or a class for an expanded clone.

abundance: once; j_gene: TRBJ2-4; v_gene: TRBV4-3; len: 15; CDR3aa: CASSQGARAKNIQYF
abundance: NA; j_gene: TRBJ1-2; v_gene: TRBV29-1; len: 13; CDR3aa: CSVGTPANYGYTF
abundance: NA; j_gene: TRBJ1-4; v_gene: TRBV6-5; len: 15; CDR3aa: CASSGRTGAKEKLFF
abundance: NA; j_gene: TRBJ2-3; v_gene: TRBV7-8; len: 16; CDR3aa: CASSRRVGVATDTQYF
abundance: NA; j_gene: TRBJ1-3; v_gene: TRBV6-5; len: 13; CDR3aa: CASSPAGLSTIYF
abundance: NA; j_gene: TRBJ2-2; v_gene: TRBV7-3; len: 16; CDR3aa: CASSLIGTSYPGELFF
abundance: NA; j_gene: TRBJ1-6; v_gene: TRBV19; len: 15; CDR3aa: CASGQVSSYNSPLHF
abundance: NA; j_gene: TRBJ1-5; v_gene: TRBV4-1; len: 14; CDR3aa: CASSSRQGNQPQHF
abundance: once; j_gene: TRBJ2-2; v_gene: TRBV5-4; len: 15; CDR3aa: CASSSTGSLKRELFF
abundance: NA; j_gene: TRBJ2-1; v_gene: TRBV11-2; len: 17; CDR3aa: CASSLAPPGSSYNEQFF
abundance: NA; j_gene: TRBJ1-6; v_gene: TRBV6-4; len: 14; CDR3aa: CASSKDGVISPLHF
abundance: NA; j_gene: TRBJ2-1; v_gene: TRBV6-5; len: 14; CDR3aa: CASSLRDRFHEQFF
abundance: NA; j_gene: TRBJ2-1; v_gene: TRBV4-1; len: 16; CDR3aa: CASSQETSGGNNEQFF
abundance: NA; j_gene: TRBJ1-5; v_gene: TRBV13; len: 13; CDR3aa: CASSEQGAQPQHF
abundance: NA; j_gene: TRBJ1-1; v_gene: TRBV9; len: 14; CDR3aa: CASSVVTVNTEAFF
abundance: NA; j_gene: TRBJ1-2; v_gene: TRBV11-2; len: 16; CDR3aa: CASSIPGTGRNYGYTF
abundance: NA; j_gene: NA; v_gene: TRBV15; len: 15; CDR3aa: CATSPRRGSSYEQYF